This T cell receptor (beta chain) stems from a study of blood T cell repertoires in COVID-19. Turning to the study itself: Spain, Italy and the United States supplied samples that represented acute and convalescent COVID-19. PBMCs, B-cell-depleted T cells, or T cells were the source of the cDNA or gDNA that made up the material.

In the original workflow: Counts of nucleated cells, estimated from reference gene primer amplification, were obtained. TCRdb keeps only in-frame clones here, not all; method: immunoSEQ multiplex PCR. The DNA was the basis for D and trimming; V, J and clone size are from that table. The data show 250,000 or so clones, 86% seen once. V dropped 7 bases and J dropped 7 bases, with 17 bases sitting between them. This CDR3 has 14 residues. CDR1 and CDR2 (germline): LNHDA, SQIVND (reference sequence). Sequenced input: peripheral blood. This receptor was taken from a woman in her 30s with active or convalescent COVID-19. The rearrangement uses TRBV19 and TRBJ1-5; TRBD1 might be the D (5 bases). DNA for the CDR3: TGTGCCAGTAACTTGGGGGGGAATCAACAGCCCCAGCATTTT. This encodes CASNLGGNQQPQHF.